The T cell receptor (beta chain) under discussion was sequenced for a study of blood T cell repertoires in COVID-19. Germline loops: CDR1 MNHEY, CDR2 SVGAGI. Trimming took off 8 bases at V and 5 bases at J, with 12 bases between the two ends. The CDR3 sequence is 12 residues long. The protocol was immunoSEQ multiplex PCR, while the TCRdb copy is restricted to in-frame clones and leaves out a portion. The sample lists around 250,000 clones, approximately 83% seen once, with roughly 2% in the top ten. The specimen sequenced was peripheral blood. This clonotype was sampled from a man under 40 who had recovered from COVID-19. The rearrangement joins TRBV6-5 to TRBJ2-5; D is possibly TRBD2 (7 bases). This CDR3 is CASQGGGETQYF. Here the CDR3 DNA reads TGTGCCAGCCAGGGAGGGGGGGAGACCCAGTACTTC.